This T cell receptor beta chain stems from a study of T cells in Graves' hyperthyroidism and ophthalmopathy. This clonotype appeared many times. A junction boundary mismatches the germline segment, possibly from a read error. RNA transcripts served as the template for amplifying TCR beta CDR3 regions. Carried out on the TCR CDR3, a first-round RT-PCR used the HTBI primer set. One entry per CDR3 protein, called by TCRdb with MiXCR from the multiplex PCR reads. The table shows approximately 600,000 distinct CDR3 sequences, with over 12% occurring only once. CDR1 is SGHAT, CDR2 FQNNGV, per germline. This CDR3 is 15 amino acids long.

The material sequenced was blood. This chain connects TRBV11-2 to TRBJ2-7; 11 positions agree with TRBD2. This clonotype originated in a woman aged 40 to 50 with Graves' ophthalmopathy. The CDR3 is CASSLEGTSGYEQYF. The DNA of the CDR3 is TGTGCCAGCAGCCTAGAGGGGACTAGCGGTTACGAGCAGTACTTC. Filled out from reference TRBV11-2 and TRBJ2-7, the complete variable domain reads EAGVAQSPRYKIIEKRQSVAFWCNPISGHATLYWYQQILGQGPKLLIQFQNNGVVDDSQLPKDRFSAERLKGVDSTLKIQPAKLEDSAVYLCASSLEGTSGYEQYFGPGTRLTVT.